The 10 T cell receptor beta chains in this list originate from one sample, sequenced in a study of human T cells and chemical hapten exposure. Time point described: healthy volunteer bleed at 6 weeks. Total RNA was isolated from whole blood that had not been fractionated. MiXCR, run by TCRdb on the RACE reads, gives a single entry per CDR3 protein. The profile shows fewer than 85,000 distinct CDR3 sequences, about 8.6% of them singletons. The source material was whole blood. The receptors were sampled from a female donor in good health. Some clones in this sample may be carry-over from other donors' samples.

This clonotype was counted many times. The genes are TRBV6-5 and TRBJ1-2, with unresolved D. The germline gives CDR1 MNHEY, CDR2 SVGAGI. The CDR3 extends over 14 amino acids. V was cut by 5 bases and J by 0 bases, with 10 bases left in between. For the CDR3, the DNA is TGTGCCAGCAGTAGACACAAAGCTAACTATGGCTACACCTTC. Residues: CASSRHKANYGYTF.

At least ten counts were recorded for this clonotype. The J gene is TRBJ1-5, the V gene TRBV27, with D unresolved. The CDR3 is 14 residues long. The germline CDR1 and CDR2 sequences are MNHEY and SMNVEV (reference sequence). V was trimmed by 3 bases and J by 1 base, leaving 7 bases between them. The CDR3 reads CASSFSQSNQPQHF. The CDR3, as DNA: TGTGCCAGCAGTTTTAGCCAGAGCAATCAGCCCCAGCATTTT.

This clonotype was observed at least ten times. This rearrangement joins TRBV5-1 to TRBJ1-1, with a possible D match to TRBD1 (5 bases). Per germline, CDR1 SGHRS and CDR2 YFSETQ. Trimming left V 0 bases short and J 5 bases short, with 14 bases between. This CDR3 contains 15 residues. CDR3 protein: CASSLDRGAGTEAFF. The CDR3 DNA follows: TGCGCCAGCAGCTTGGATCGGGGTGCAGGGACTGAAGCTTTCTTT.

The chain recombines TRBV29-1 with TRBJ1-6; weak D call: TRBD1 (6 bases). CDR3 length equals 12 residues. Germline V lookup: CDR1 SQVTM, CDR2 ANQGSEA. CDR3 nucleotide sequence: TGCAGACTTCGGGGGCTGGAGTCACCCCTCCACTTT. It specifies CRLRGLESPLHF.

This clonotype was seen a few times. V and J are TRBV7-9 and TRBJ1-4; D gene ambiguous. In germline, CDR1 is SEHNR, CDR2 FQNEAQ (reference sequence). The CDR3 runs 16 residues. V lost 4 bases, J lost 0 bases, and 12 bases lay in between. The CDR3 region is CASSSLVTSTNEKLFF. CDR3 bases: TGTGCCAGCAGCTCTCTTGTGACCTCAACTAATGAAAAACTGTTTTTT.

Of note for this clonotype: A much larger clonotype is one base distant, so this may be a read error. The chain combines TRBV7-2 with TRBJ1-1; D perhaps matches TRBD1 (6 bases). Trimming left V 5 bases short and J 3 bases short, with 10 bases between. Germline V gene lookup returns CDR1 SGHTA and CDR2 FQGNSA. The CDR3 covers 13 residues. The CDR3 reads CASSRDTDTEAFF. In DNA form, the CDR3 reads TGTGCCAGCAGCCGGGACACCGACACTGAAGCTTTCTTT.

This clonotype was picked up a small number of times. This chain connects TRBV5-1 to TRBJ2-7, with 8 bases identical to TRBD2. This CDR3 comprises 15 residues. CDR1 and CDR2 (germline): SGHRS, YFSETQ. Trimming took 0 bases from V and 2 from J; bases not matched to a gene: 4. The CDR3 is CASSLVRAGAYEQYF. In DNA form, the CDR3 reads TGCGCCAGCAGCTTGGTTCGAGCGGGGGCCTACGAGCAGTACTTC.

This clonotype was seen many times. The CDR3 loop reads CASKYNQGSGTDTQYF. CDR3 DNA sequence: TGTGCCAGCAAATACAATCAGGGTAGTGGCACAGATACGCAGTATTTT. The rearrangement links TRBV28 to TRBJ2-3, with a tentative D call TRBD1 (5 bases). Trimming removed 7 bases from V and 1 base from J, with 18 bases in between. The CDR3 contains 16 residues. Germline assignment: CDR1 MDHEN and CDR2 SYDVKM.

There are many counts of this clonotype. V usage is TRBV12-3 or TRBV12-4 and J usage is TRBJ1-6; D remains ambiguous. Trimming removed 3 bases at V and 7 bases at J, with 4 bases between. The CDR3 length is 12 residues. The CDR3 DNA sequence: TGTGCCAGCAGTTTCCCAAATTCACCCCTCCACTTT. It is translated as CASSFPNSPLHF.

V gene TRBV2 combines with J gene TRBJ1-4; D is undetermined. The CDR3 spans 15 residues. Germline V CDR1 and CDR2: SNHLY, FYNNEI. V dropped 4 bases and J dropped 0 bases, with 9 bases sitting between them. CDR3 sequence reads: CASSGTGTTNEKLFF. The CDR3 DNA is TGTGCCAGCAGTGGGACGGGAACAACTAATGAAAAACTGTTTTTT.